The entry below gives a single T cell receptor beta chain sequence along with its context. Enrollment of patients from Seattle took place during active infection, with longitudinal follow-up. CDR1 is MNHEY, CDR2 SVGAGI, per germline. The J segment lost 6 bases and the V segment lost 5 bases, leaving 3 bases of the junction unmatched. The CDR3 runs 13 residues. The data originate from a study of blood T cell repertoires in COVID-19. Study information: Spain, Italy and the United States supplied samples that represented acute and convalescent COVID-19.

Original handling: The assay estimated nucleated cells by amplifying reference gene primers. The assay was immunoSEQ multiplex PCR, and TCRdb's table has in-frame clones only and misses some. That table furnishes V, J and clone size, whereas the DNA furnished D and trimming. The sample records roughly 410,000 clones, approximately 89% being singletons. The receptor's source is a woman in her sixties or seventies with COVID-19, enrolled during active disease. V usage is TRBV6-5 and J usage is TRBJ1-1; 10 nucleotides agree with TRBD1. The specimen sequenced was peripheral blood. The CDR3 region is CASSRDRGAEAFF. In DNA form, the CDR3 reads TGTGCCAGCAGTAGGGACAGGGGCGCTGAAGCTTTCTTT.